The 29 T cell receptor beta chains in this list originate from one sample, sequenced in a study of blood T cells in healthy people across ages. Primers used in a second PCR of roughly 7 to 11 cycles were a sample-barcoded 5' primer and a J-beta primer mix. MiXCR, applied by TCRdb to the 5' RACE reads, yields one record per CDR3 protein. The sample lists 700,000 or so distinct CDR3 sequences, 22% occurring once. Input material: blood. These receptor sequences come from a man in his sixties or seventies in good health.

The gene calls are TRBV29-1 and TRBJ1-3; TRBD1 matches 7 bases. The CDR3 length is 16 residues. After removal of 4 bases from V and 0 bases from J, the junction contained 9 bases not matched to a gene. The germline V gene has CDR1 SQVTM and CDR2 ANQGSEA. CDR3 sequence (DNA): TGCAGCGTTGCTTGGGACAGCCGCCCCTCTGGAAACACCATATATTTT. Amino acids: CSVAWDSRPSGNTIYF.

There are a few counts of this clonotype. The rearrangement links TRBV5-1 to TRBJ2-5; weak D call: TRBD2 (5 bases). Deletions cut 6 bases from V and 2 bases from J, with 8 bases between. The CDR3 contains 12 residues. Germline CDR1 reads SGHRS; CDR2 reads YFSETQ. The CDR3 DNA reads as TGCGCCAGCATCGGGGAACAAGAGACCCAGTACTTC. Translation: CASIGEQETQYF.

A remark on this clonotype: One end of the junction does not line up with germline, which may come from a read error. This sequence joins TRBV7-2 and TRBJ1-1, with no clear D. CDR1 is SGHTA and CDR2 is FQGNSA in the germline V gene. The CDR3 covers 13 residues. The CDR3 region has the DNA TGTGCCAGCAGCTTAGGCACCGACACTGGAGCTTTCTTT. As protein: CASSLGTDTGAFF.

V is TRBV29-1 and J is TRBJ2-2; unclear D gene. The CDR3 totals 13 residues. Trimming removed 4 bases from V and 4 bases from J, with 10 bases in between. From germline, CDR1 is SQVTM and CDR2 ANQGSEA. CDR3 DNA: TGCAGCGTTGGGAACTCAGCCACCGGGGAGCTGTTTTTT. Amino acid sequence: CSVGNSATGELFF.

This chain's CDR3 is CSGGPSSKNIQYF. For the CDR3, the DNA is TGCAGTGGGGGTCCAAGTTCCAAAAACATTCAGTACTTC. The chain is built from TRBV20-1 and TRBJ2-4; D not certain. The CDR3 loop spans 13 amino acids. Trimming pared 7 bases from V and 2 bases from J, leaving 12 bases between. Germline CDR1 and CDR2: DFQATT and SNEGSKA (reference sequence).

The chain links TRBV5-1 to TRBJ1-2; TRBD1 matches at 10 bases. In germline, CDR1 is SGHRS, CDR2 YFSETQ. CDR3 size: 16 residues. V was clipped by 2 bases and J by 2 bases; unmatched bases: 6. The CDR3 DNA reads as TGCGCCAGCAGCTTCTCGACAGGGGGCGGCAACTATGGCTACACCTTC. Amino acid sequence: CASSFSTGGGNYGYTF.

This clonotype turned up a few times. The gene calls are TRBV12-3 or TRBV12-4 and TRBJ2-3; D gene uncertain. The CDR3 is 13 residues long. With 9 bases removed from V and 0 bases from J, the gap between germline ends came to 10 bases. Here the CDR3 DNA reads TGTGCCAGTAGGGCCCAAAGCACAGATACGCAGTATTTT. Its protein is CASRAQSTDTQYF.

This clonotype was counted between two and nine times. CDR3 residues: CASSPIPNRGTGELFF. In DNA, the CDR3 is TGTGCCAGCTCCCCTATTCCCAACCGAGGCACCGGGGAGCTGTTTTTT. The J gene is TRBJ2-2, the V gene TRBV9, with unresolved D. V was cut by 7 bases and J by 4 bases, with 20 bases left in between. The CDR3 totals 16 residues. Germline loops: CDR1 SGDLS, CDR2 YYNGEE.

The DNA of the CDR3 is TGCGCCAGCAGCCAAAAAGGCGCAGATACGCAGTATTTT. This translates into CASSQKGADTQYF. The genes are TRBV4-3 and TRBJ2-3; no clear D gene. Germline lookup yields CDR1 LGHNA and CDR2 YSLEER. Trimming took off 2 bases at V and 4 bases at J, with 7 bases between the two ends. The CDR3 loop spans 13 amino acids.

This clonotype was seen a handful of times. The chain joins TRBV6-5 to TRBJ2-2; 7 bases are shared with TRBD1. V gave up 7 bases and J gave up 4 bases; unmatched junction bases: 9. The length of the CDR3 is 15 residues. CDR1 and CDR2 from the germline V gene are MNHEY and SVGAGI. The CDR3 nucleotides are TGTGCCAGCAAAAACCGGGACAGAAGCACCGGGGAGCTGTTTTTT. Protein sequence: CASKNRDRSTGELFF.

This sequence joins TRBV10-3 and TRBJ2-7; D uncertain. The CDR3 spans 10 residues. Germline assignment: CDR1 ENHRY and CDR2 SYGVKD. This chain's CDR3 is CAINELRSYV. CDR3 DNA sequence: TGTGCCATCAATGAGCTAAGGTCGTACGTC.

This clonotype was detected a few times. The V and J genes are TRBV7-2 and TRBJ2-5; the match to TRBD2 covers 7 bases. The tail of the sequence fits TRBJ2-1 better, so the J call may be wrong. Germline CDR1 SGHTA, CDR2 FQGNSA. The CDR3 contains 17 residues. CDR3 amino acids: CASSPRRGIGKGAEQFF. The CDR3 nucleotides read TGTGCCAGCAGCCCAAGGCGGGGGATCGGTAAGGGCGCTGAGCAGTTCTTC.

This clonotype was detected a few times. The chain employs TRBV20-1 and TRBJ1-4; possibly TRBD1 for D (5 bases). This CDR3 region has 16 residues. Germline CDR1 DFQATT, CDR2 SNEGSKA (reference sequence). The DNA of the CDR3 is TGCAGCGCCTTTCGGGCAGGGACCCGTTCTAATGAAAAACTGTTTTTT. It codes for CSAFRAGTRSNEKLFF.

CDR3 coding DNA: TGTGCCAGCTCACGAGTTCAGGGGGCAGGCACAGATACGCAGTATTTT. Its protein product is CASSRVQGAGTDTQYF. The chain uses TRBV18 and TRBJ2-3, with TRBD1 matching over 8 bases. The V gene's germline CDR1 is KGHSH and CDR2 LQKENI. The V segment lost 4 bases and the J segment 1 base; nucleotides outside the gene matches: 7. The CDR3 runs 16 residues.

This clonotype was counted only a few times. V is TRBV6-2 or TRBV6-3 and J is TRBJ2-6; either TRBD1 or TRBD2 may supply D (6 bases each). The CDR3 has 18 residues. V dropped 0 bases and J dropped 4 bases, with 16 bases sitting between them. Germline loops: CDR1 MNHEY, CDR2 SVGEGT. CDR3 in DNA: TGTGCCAGCAGTTACTCCGGGACACTAGCTTCCGGGGCCAACGTCCTGACTTTC. Amino acid sequence: CASSYSGTLASGANVLTF.

The V and J genes are TRBV4-3 and TRBJ2-3; a weak D match, TRBD1 (5 bases). This CDR3 is built from 14 residues. The germline V gene has CDR1 LGHNA and CDR2 YSLEER. With 0 bases removed from V and 9 bases from J, the gap between germline ends came to 13 bases. CDR3 sequence: CASSQEGVLGTQYF. CDR3 bases: TGCGCCAGCAGCCAAGAAGGGGTCCTGGGGACGCAGTATTTT.

The V gene is TRBV5-1, the J gene TRBJ2-5; TRBD2 matches 7 bases. The J call may be mistaken, given a closer DNA end match to TRBJ2-1. CDR1 and CDR2 (germline): SGHRS, YFSETQ. The CDR3 totals 15 residues. The CDR3 DNA reads as TGCGCCAGCAGCCGGGGGGAAGAGATCTACAATGAGCAGTTCTTC. It is translated as CASSRGEEIYNEQFF.

There are a few counts of this clonotype. The genes are TRBV14 and TRBJ1-1; unclear D gene. CDR1 SGHDN and CDR2 FVKESK come from the germline V gene. The germline V and J ends were trimmed by 7 bases and 0 bases, with 12 bases remaining between them. This CDR3 comprises 14 residues. This CDR3 reads CASTKQNMNTEAFF. CDR3 in DNA: TGTGCCAGCACGAAACAGAACATGAACACTGAAGCTTTCTTT.

This clonotype has just a few counts. The chain is built from TRBV29-1 and TRBJ2-1; no reliable D call. The J call may not be correct, given that the DNA end is closer to TRBJ2-7. CDR1 is SQVTM and CDR2 is ANQGSEA in the germline V gene. This CDR3 has 13 residues. The CDR3 DNA reads TGCAGCGTTGAAGATGGTAGGCGCCTGAAGCAGTACTTC. The encoded protein is CSVEDGRRLKQYF.

The CDR3 is CASRDRVSYEQYF. The DNA of the CDR3 is TGTGCCAGCCGGGACAGGGTCTCCTACGAGCAGTACTTC. V is TRBV21-1 and J is TRBJ2-7; the table calls TRBD1, which could not be checked here. TRBV21-1 is a pseudogene locus. CDR3 size: 13 residues.

The chain combines TRBV7-2 with TRBJ2-3; D may be TRBD2 (6 bases). V lost 5 bases to trimming and J lost 6 bases, with 21 bases between them. This CDR3 comprises 16 residues. In germline, CDR1 is SGHTA, CDR2 FQGNSA. This chain's CDR3 is CASSRITSSGGDTQYF. For the CDR3, the DNA is TGTGCCAGCAGCCGCATCACTAGTTCCGGAGGGGATACGCAGTATTTT. Together with reference TRBV7-2 and TRBJ2-3, the CDR3 gives the full variable domain: GAGVSQSPSNKVTEKGKDVELRCDPISGHTALYWYRQSLGQGLEFLIYFQGNSAPDKSGLPSDRFSAERTGGSVSTLTIQRTQQEDSAVYLCASSRITSSGGDTQYFGPGTRLTVL.

Only a few counts were recorded for this clonotype. This chain joins TRBV12-3 or TRBV12-4 and TRBJ2-1; 9 nucleotides agree with TRBD1. J was trimmed by 4 bases and V by 7 bases; bases with no gene match: 5. The CDR3 sequence is 14 residues long. The CDR3 DNA is TGTGCCAGCACCTCCGGGACAGGGTACAATGAGCAGTTCTTC. This translates into CASTSGTGYNEQFF.

This clonotype was detected only once. The chain uses TRBV11-2 and TRBJ2-2, with D possibly being TRBD2 (6 bases). This CDR3 has 16 amino acids. The V end lost 0 bases, the J end lost 13 bases, and 21 bases lay between the germline ends. The germline V gene encodes CDR1 SGHAT and CDR2 FQNNGV. The CDR3, as DNA: TGTGCCAGCAGCTTAGAGTCGGCCCATACTTCGCGGGGGCTGTTTTTT. This encodes CASSLESAHTSRGLFF.

The chain couples TRBV3-1 to TRBJ1-3, with 9 bases lining up with TRBD1. Per the germline V gene, CDR1 is LGHDT and CDR2 is YNNKEL (reference sequence). Trimming removed 2 bases from V and 8 bases from J; junction bases left unmatched: 10. The CDR3 is made up of 16 amino acids. The CDR3 bases are TGTGCCAGCAGCCAACTCGGACAGGGGAGGGAGCACACCATATATTTT. Encoded protein: CASSQLGQGREHTIYF. The full variable domain, with the rest looked up from reference TRBV3-1 and TRBJ1-3, is DTAVSQTPKYLVTQMGNDKSIKCEQNLGHDTMYWYKQDSKKFLKIMFSYNNKELIINETVPNRFSPKSPDKAHLNLHINSLELGDSAVYFCASSQLGQGREHTIYFGEGSWLTVV.

This chain uses TRBV5-1 with TRBJ2-1; 15 bases are shared with TRBD2. The V and J ends lost 4 bases and 3 bases, in that order; junction bases with no gene match: 5. Per the germline V gene, CDR1 is SGHRS and CDR2 is YFSETQ. The CDR3 runs to 17 residues. The CDR3 sequence: CASSEGLAGGLYNEQFF. The DNA for the CDR3 is TGCGCCAGCAGCGAGGGACTAGCGGGGGGCCTCTACAATGAGCAGTTCTTC.

This clonotype has at least ten counts. The J gene is TRBJ2-5, the V gene TRBV6-2 or TRBV6-3, with D tentatively TRBD1 (6 bases). The end of the DNA fits TRBJ2-7 better, so the J call may be wrong. The CDR3 is 14 amino acids. Germline lookup yields CDR1 MNHEY and CDR2 SVGEGT. CDR3 DNA: TGTGCCAGCAGTCCCAGGGGTTCCTCCTACGAGCAGTACGTC. Amino acids: CASSPRGSSYEQYV.

This clonotype was detected only a few times. The rearrangement joins TRBV12-3 or TRBV12-4 to TRBJ2-3; D call uncertain. The CDR3 runs 14 residues. The ends were cut back, 5 bases at V and 4 bases at J, with 13 bases in the middle. The CDR3 is CASSPRLVADTQYF. The CDR3 coding sequence is TGTGCCAGCAGTCCCCGCCTGGTCGCAGATACGCAGTATTTT.

This clonotype was seen a handful of times. V is TRBV6-5 and J is TRBJ2-4; the match to TRBD2 covers 14 bases. The junction had 9 bases not matched to a gene; V was cut back by 2 bases and J by 3 bases. The length of the CDR3 is 19 residues. Germline lookup yields CDR1 MNHEY and CDR2 SVGAGI. This CDR3 reads CASSYTHGTSGSSKNIQYF. The CDR3 coding sequence is TGTGCCAGCAGTTACACGCATGGGACTAGCGGGAGTAGCAAAAACATTCAGTACTTC.

The chain is built from TRBV18 and TRBJ2-5; 7 bases map to TRBD1. V dropped 6 bases and J dropped 3; count of bases not matched to a gene: 4. CDR3 length equals 13 residues. Germline CDR1 KGHSH, CDR2 LQKENI. CDR3 sequence (DNA): TGTGCCAGCTCGCGAGGACAGGAAGAGACCCAGTACTTC. Its translation: CASSRGQEETQYF.